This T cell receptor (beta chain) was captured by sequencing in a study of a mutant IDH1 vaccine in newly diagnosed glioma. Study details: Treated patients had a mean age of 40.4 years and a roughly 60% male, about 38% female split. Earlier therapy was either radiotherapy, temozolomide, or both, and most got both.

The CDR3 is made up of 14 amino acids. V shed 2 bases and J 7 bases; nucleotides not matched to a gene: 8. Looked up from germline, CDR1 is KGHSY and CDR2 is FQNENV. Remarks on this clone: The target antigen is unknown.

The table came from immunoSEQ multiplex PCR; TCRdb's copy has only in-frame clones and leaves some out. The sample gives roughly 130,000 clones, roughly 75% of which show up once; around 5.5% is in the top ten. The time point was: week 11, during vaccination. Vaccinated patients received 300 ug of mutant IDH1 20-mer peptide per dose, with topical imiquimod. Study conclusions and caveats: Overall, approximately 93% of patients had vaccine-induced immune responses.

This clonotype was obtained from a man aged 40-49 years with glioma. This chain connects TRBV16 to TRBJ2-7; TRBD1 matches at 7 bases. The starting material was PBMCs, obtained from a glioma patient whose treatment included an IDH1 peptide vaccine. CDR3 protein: CASSQGQVTGEQYF. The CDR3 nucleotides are TGTGCCAGCAGCCAAGGACAGGTCACGGGGGAGCAGTACTTC.